One T cell receptor beta chain is described in this entry. Its target is unknown. A CD45RO-CCR7+CD27+CD95- profile was what naive CD8+ T cells displayed. This sample is part of a study of CXCR3-negative and CXCR3-positive naive CD8 T cells. 5' RACE that incorporated UMI labels was used to prepare the TRB cDNA libraries. TCRdb reprocessed the 5' RACE reads; each CDR3 protein has one entry and no DNA is given. The sample includes around 96,000 distinct CDR3 sequences. Overall study results and limits: Partly lower CXCR3 expression followed cryopreservation, and most assays relied on fresh PBMCs. Both naive subsets, CXCR3-negative and CXCR3-positive, displayed similar TRBV-TRBJ usage, unlike memory cells.

Per the germline V gene, CDR1 is SQVTM and CDR2 is ANQGSEA. CDR3 length equals 17 residues. The sample taken for sequencing was naive CXCR3- CD8+ T cells from blood. Described subset: CD45RO-CCR7+CD27+CD95- naive CD8+ T cells lacking CXCR3 (TNR3-). The TCR sequence derives from a human donor in good health. Some clones in this sample may be carry-over from other donors' samples. The genes are TRBV29-1 and TRBJ2-7; TCRdb gives TRBD2 as the D gene, but with no DNA this cannot be confirmed. CDR3 sequence reads: CSVIGGLAPESSYEQYF.